Below are 3 T cell receptor beta chains sequenced from a single sample in a study of T cell repertoires in ileal Crohn's disease. Time point noted: neoterminal ileum biopsy at postoperative endoscopy, about 6 months after surgery. TCRdb's table, derived via immunoSEQ multiplex PCR, lists solely in-frame clones and lacks some. The table shows a few thousand clones, with roughly 80% occurring only once. The sequenced sample was ileal tissue. These receptors were obtained from an adult with Crohn's disease.

In this sample, this clone turned up a few times. The CDR3 loop is CASSDDGSTDTQYF. The DNA for the CDR3 is TGTGCCAGCAGTGACGATGGGAGCACAGATACGCAGTATTTT. The chain couples TRBV6-4 to TRBJ2-3, with no clear D. This CDR3 region has 14 residues. Trimming removed 2 bases at V and 0 bases at J, with 6 bases between. The germline CDR1 and CDR2 sequences are MRHNA and SNTAGT.

The rearrangement uses TRBV7-3 and TRBJ2-5, with 7 bases aligning to TRBD1. CDR3 length: 15 amino acids. Losses at the gene ends were 5 bases for V and 3 bases for J; bases not matched to a gene: 9. CDR1 SGHTA and CDR2 FQGTGA come from the germline V gene. The DNA for the CDR3 is TGTGCCAGCAGCCCCAGGGGGTTAGGGGAAGAGACCCAGTACTTC. Translated: CASSPRGLGEETQYF.

The rearrangement joins TRBV7-6 to TRBJ2-7; 10 bases agree with TRBD2. The CDR3 runs to 16 residues. The V gene end was trimmed by 1 base and the J gene end by 0 bases; junction bases not matched to a gene: 3. Per the germline V gene, CDR1 is SGHVS and CDR2 is FNYEAQ. The CDR3 DNA reads TGTGCCAGCAGCTTAGAAGCTAGCGGGGGCTCCTACGAGCAGTACTTC. Translated: CASSLEASGGSYEQYF. Full variable domain (missing parts from reference TRBV7-6 and TRBJ2-7): GAGVSQSPRYKVTKRGQDVALRCDPISGHVSLYWYRQALGQGPEFLTYFNYEAQQDKSGLPNDRFSAERPEGSISTLTIQRTEQRDSAMYRCASSLEASGGSYEQYFGPGTRLTVT.